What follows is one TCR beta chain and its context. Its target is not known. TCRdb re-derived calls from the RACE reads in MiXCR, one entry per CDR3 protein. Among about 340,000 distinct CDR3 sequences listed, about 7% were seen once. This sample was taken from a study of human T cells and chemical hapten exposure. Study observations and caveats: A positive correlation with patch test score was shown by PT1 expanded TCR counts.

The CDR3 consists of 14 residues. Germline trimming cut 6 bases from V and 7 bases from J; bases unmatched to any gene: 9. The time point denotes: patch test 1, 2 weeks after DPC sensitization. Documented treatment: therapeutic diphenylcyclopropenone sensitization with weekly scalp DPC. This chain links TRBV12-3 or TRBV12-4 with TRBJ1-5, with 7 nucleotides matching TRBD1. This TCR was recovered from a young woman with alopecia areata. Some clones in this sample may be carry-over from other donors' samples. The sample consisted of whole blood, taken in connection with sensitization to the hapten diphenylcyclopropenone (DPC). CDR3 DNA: TGTGCCAGCAGCGGGACAGTTACGGGGCAGCCCCAGCATTTT. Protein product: CASSGTVTGQPQHF.